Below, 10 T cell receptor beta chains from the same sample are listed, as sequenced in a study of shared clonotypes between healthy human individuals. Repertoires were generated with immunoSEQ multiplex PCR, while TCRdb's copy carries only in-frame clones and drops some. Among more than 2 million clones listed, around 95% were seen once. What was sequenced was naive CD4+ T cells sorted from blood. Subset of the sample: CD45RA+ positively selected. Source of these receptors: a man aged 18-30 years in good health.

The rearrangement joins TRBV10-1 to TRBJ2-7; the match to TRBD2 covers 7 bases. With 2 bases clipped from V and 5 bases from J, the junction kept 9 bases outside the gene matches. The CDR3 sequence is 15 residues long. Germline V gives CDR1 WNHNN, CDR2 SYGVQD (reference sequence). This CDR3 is CASSEALAATHEQYF. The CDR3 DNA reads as TGCGCCAGCAGTGAGGCCCTAGCGGCAACGCACGAGCAGTACTTC.

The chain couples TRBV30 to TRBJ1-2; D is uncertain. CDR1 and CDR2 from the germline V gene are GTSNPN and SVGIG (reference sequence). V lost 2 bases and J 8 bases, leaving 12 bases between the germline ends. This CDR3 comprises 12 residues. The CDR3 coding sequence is TGTGCCTGGAGTTTATCTGTAGGGGGCTACACCTTC. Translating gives CAWSLSVGGYTF.

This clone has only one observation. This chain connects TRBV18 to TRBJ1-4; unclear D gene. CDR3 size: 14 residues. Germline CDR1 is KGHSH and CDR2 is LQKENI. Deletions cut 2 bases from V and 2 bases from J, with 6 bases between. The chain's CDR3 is CASSPGLTNEKLFF. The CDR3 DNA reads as TGTGCCAGCTCACCAGGATTGACTAATGAAAAACTGTTTTTT.

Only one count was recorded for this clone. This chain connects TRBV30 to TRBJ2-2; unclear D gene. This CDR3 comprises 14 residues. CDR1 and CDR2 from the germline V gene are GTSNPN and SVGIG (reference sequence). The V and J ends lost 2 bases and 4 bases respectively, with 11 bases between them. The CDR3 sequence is CAWSISRLTGELFF. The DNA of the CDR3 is TGTGCCTGGAGTATAAGCCGGCTCACCGGGGAGCTGTTTTTT.

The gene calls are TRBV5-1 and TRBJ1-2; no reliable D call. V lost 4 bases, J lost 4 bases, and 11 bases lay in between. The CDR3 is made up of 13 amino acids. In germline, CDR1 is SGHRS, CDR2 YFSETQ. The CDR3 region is CASSPETTYGYTF. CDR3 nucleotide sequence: TGCGCCAGCAGCCCCGAGACCACCTATGGCTACACCTTC.

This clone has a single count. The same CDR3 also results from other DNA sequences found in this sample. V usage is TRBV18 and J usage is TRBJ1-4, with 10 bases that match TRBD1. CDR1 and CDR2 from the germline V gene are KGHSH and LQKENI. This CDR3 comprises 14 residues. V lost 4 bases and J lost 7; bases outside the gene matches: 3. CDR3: CASSRQGAGEKLFF. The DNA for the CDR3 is TGTGCCAGCTCACGACAGGGGGCAGGTGAAAAACTGTTTTTT.

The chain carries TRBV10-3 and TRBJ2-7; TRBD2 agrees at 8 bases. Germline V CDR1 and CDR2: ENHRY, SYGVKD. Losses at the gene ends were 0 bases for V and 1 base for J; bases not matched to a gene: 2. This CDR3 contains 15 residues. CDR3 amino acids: CAISESPGGSYEQYF. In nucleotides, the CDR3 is TGTGCCATCAGTGAGTCCCCGGGAGGGTCCTACGAGCAGTACTTC.

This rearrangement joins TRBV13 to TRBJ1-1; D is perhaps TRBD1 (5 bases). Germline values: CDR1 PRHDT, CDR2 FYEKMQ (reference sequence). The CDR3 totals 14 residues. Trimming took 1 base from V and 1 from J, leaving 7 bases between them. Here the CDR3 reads CASSLAGSNTEAFF. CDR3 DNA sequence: TGTGCCAGCAGCTTAGCAGGGTCGAACACTGAAGCTTTCTTT.

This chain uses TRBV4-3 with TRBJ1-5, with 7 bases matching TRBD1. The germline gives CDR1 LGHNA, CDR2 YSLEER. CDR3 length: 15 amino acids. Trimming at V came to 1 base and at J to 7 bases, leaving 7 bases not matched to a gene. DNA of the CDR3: TGCGCCAGCAGCCAAGGGGGGGAACAGGGGCAGCCCCAGCATTTT. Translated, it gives CASSQGGEQGQPQHF.

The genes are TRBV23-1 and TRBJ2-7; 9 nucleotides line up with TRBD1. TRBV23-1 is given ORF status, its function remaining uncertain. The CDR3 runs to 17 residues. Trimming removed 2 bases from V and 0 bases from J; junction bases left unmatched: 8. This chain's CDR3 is CASSQAGQGRHSYEQYF. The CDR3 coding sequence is TGCGCCAGCAGTCAAGCCGGACAGGGGAGGCACTCCTACGAGCAGTACTTC.